The sequence of this TCR beta chain was determined in a study of cytomegalovirus exposure and HLA in healthy donors. Study as a whole: Membership in the Caucasian-associated ancestry cluster was found for approximately 85% of about 430 genotyped donors. Study outcomes and limitations: According to the study, roughly 180 TCR beta chains were cytomegalovirus-associated. Later analysis suggested most CMV-associated TCR beta chains were HLA-restricted. Excluded were some V segments that proved indistinguishable, including TRBV6-2 and TRBV6-3.

This clone showed up just a few times. Antigen specificity is unknown. Germline V gene lookup returns CDR1 MNHEY and CDR2 SMNVEV (reference sequence). Trimming took off 5 bases at V and 8 bases at J, with 19 bases between the two ends. The CDR3 contains 15 residues. In the PCR, 60 Vbeta and 13 Jbeta primers were used. Generated by immunoSEQ multiplex PCR, the TCRdb table keeps only in-frame clones and is missing some. Among 90,000 to 110,000 clones listed, around 75% were seen once. This TCR was recovered from a young man in good health and CMV-seronegative. V and J are TRBV27 and TRBJ2-4, with a weak D call TRBD1 (6 bases). Sample: PBMCs. CDR3 residues: CASSPLQGIGDIQYF. CDR3 nucleotide sequence: TGTGCCAGCAGTCCTTTACAGGGAATTGGAGACATTCAGTACTTC.